This is a list of T cell receptor beta chains from one sample in a study of response to subunit inactivated influenza vaccine. MiXCR, applied by TCRdb to the RT-PCR reads, yields one record per CDR3 protein. Among hundreds of thousands of distinct CDR3 sequences listed, around 8% were seen once. Sequenced here: PBMCs from blood, sampled approximately 25 months after vaccination. The origin of the receptors is a man between 50 and 69 years old who received an inactivated influenza vaccine. Both conserved end residues are part of each CDR3.

TRBJ2-1 TRBV20-1 13 CSVSAQNYNEQFF
TRBJ2-5 TRBV7-2 17 CASSLGVWASGGETQYF
TRBJ1-4 TRBV7-6 13 CASSFSLGEKLFF
TRBJ1-4 TRBV7-2 16 CASSVVRQGRDEKLFF
TRBJ2-1 TRBV20-1 16 CSARGTSGGRYNEQFF
TRBJ2-1 TRBV6-5 16 CASSYFGTSGSHEQFF
TRBJ1-5 TRBV11-1 15 CASSLGPEMNQPQHF
TRBJ1-1 TRBV12-3/TRBV12-4 14 CASSPRTGRTEAFF
TRBJ1-2 TRBV11-2 14 CASSLTEGNYGYTF
TRBJ2-1 TRBV20-1 14 CSARDFTGGDEQFF
TRBJ2-3 TRBV5-1 17 CASNQNARSGRGDTQYF
TRBJ2-3 TRBV5-6 15 CASSPGGLTTDTQYF
TRBJ2-7 TRBV5-1 13 CASSSDPGGEQYF
TRBJ2-2 TRBV29-1 13 CTAIATNTGELFF
TRBJ2-1 TRBV27 17 CASSSGTTYFSYNEQFF
TRBJ1-4 TRBV28 13 CASSLWGTEKLFF
TRBJ2-1 TRBV7-9 13 CASRSTSGNEQFF
TRBJ2-3 TRBV9 15 CASSAGTRYTDTQYF
TRBJ2-4 TRBV7-2 17 CASSLAAPGVAKNIQYF
TRBJ2-7 TRBV7-2 15 CASSLGRGGIYEQYF
TRBJ1-2 TRBV10-1 14 CASSGSGGSDGYTF
TRBJ1-6 TRBV4-3 13 CASSQDVRSPLHF
TRBJ2-1 TRBV12-3/TRBV12-4 15 CASKQGTSGYNEQFF
TRBJ2-5 TRBV5-1 16 CASSLAVGATQETQYF
TRBJ2-5 TRBV27 16 CASSLLYPTDQETQYF
TRBJ2-2 TRBV14 15 CASSPLGGFAGELFF
TRBJ2-1 TRBV7-8 14 CASSPGPPYNEQFF
TRBJ2-1 TRBV20-1 15 CSARVPGGSYNEQFF
TRBJ1-2 TRBV12-3/TRBV12-4 14 CASSLFDRGNGYTF
TRBJ2-1 TRBV5-4 15 CASSLVSSGETEQFF
TRBJ2-1 TRBV6-1 14 CASWELAEMNEQFF
TRBJ2-5 TRBV3-1 14 CASSQGTAKETQYF
TRBJ2-5 TRBV7-9 15 CASGSSGHIQETQYF